A selection of T cell receptor beta chains follows, all from one sample in a study of T cells in tumors after PD-1 blockade. The assay was immunoSEQ multiplex PCR, and TCRdb's table has in-frame clones only and misses some. This repertoire shows around 4,800 clones, around 70% found once; its top ten account for 10% to 15%. The source material was tumor tissue, sampled before anti-PD-1 treatment. The receptors derive from a human donor with basal cell carcinoma. CDR3s include the opening cysteine and the closing phenylalanine or tryptophan. A D gene is named only where the DNA matches it firmly. Only some rows state a clone size, as once, few, many or a class for expanded clones.

-	TRBJ2-5	TRBV2	-	CASRDGSQGQTQYF	TGTGCCAGCAGGGACGGATCTCAGGGTCAGACCCAGTACTTC
-	TRBJ1-6	TRBV6-1	-	CASSDSIIPLHF	TGTGCCAGCAGTGATTCAATAATACCCCTCCACTTT
-	TRBJ1-4	TRBV5-4	-	CASSWNRGATNEKLFF	TGTGCCAGCAGCTGGAATAGGGGGGCAACTAATGAAAAACTGTTTTTT
TRBD1	TRBJ2-3	TRBV7-2	-	CASSPTTGGGSTDTQYF	TGTGCCAGCAGCCCAACAACAGGGGGAGGTAGCACAGATACGCAGTATTTT
TRBD2	TRBJ2-3	TRBV29-1	-	CSELADTDTQYF	TGCAGCGAACTAGCGGATACAGATACGCAGTATTTT
TRBD2	TRBJ2-7	TRBV5-6	-	CASSLDGTRVSYEQYF	TGTGCCAGCAGCTTGGACGGGACTAGAGTCTCCTACGAGCAGTACTTC
TRBD1	TRBJ1-3	TRBV29-1	-	CSVDHDRAGGNTIYF	TGCAGCGTTGACCATGACAGGGCGGGCGGAAACACCATATATTTT
TRBD2	TRBJ2-6	TRBV2	-	CASSGEGAGANVLTF	TGTGCCAGCAGTGGGGAGGGAGCTGGGGCCAACGTCCTGACTTTC
-	TRBJ2-5	TRBV9	-	CASSVVGQLQETQYF	TGTGCCAGCAGCGTAGTTGGGCAGCTACAAGAGACCCAGTACTTC
-	TRBJ1-4	TRBV5-1	-	CASSSRDGEKLFF	TGCGCCAGCAGCTCCCGGGACGGTGAAAAACTGTTTTTT
TRBD1	TRBJ1-2	TRBV10-1	-	CASSRGPGGYTF	TGCGCCAGCAGCAGGGGGCCTGGTGGCTACACCTTC
-	TRBJ1-3	TRBV7-9	-	CAASGTQHSGNTIYF	TGTGCCGCCTCCGGGACACAACACTCTGGAAACACCATATATTTT
TRBD2	TRBJ2-7	TRBV6-2/TRBV6-3	once	CASSYSTSGSVDEQYF	TGTGCCAGCAGTTACTCAACTAGCGGGAGTGTTGACGAGCAGTACTTC
TRBD1	TRBJ1-1	TRBV2	-	CASRTGGATEAFF	TGTGCCAGTCGGACAGGGGGAGCGACTGAAGCTTTCTTT
TRBD2	TRBJ2-5	TRBV7-3	-	CASSPTAGYQETQYF	TGTGCCAGCAGCCCGACAGCGGGGTACCAAGAGACCCAGTACTTC
-	TRBJ1-1	TRBV4-3	once	CASSLNRANTEAFF	TGCGCCAGCAGCTTAAACCGGGCGAACACTGAAGCTTTCTTT
TRBD2	TRBJ2-1	TRBV24-1	once	CATSDPGTSGRDEQFF	TGTGCCACCAGTGACCCCGGGACTAGCGGGAGGGATGAGCAGTTCTTC
-	TRBJ2-1	TRBV7-2	once	CASSLAGAPYNEQFF	TGTGCCAGCAGCTTAGCAGGGGCCCCGTACAATGAGCAGTTCTTC
-	TRBJ1-2	TRBV5-6	-	CASSFGRGPTYGYTF	TGTGCCAGCAGCTTTGGTCGAGGGCCAACCTATGGCTACACCTTC
TRBD1	TRBJ1-2	TRBV4-3	-	CASSQDRGQGVRYTF	TGCGCCAGCAGCCAAGATAGGGGACAGGGTGTTCGCTACACCTTC
TRBD1	TRBJ2-5	TRBV7-3	-	CASSPTGQGETQYF	TGTGCCAGCAGCCCCACCGGACAGGGTGAGACCCAGTACTTC
TRBD1	TRBJ1-5	TRBV30	-	CAWRAKGTGLYSNQPQHF	TGTGCCTGGAGGGCTAAAGGGACAGGGCTTTATAGCAATCAGCCCCAGCATTTT